This T cell receptor beta chain was sequenced during a study of sequential checkpoint blockade in melanoma. Study-level information: Randomization was 1:1 between first-line nivolumab→ipilimumab and ipilimumab→nivolumab. Each arm's sequence ended with maintenance nivolumab.

Details on this clone: A far larger clone is a single base away, which makes a read error likely.

Noted treatment: randomized to nivolumab then ipilimumab (arm A) or the reverse (arm B). No patient had prior DNA-damaging chemotherapy. Live CD3+CD8+ CD19− CD56− cells were sorted from PBMCs. The germline CDR1 and CDR2 sequences are SGHRS and YFSETQ. Trimming took off 0 bases at V and 3 bases at J, with 13 bases between the two ends. This CDR3 has 15 residues. TCRdb's table, derived via immunoSEQ multiplex PCR, lists solely in-frame clones and lacks some. The sample includes 7,000 to 9,500 clones, almost 60% of them seen just once. The sample here was CD8+ T cells sorted from blood (inferred from file names), taken from a patient given nivolumab and ipilimumab in sequence. The sequence was obtained from a human donor with melanoma. The chain employs TRBV5-1 and TRBJ2-7; D may be TRBD1 (5 bases). CDR3 in amino acids: CASSLAGSRSYEQYF. For the CDR3, the DNA is TGCGCCAGCAGCTTGGCAGGGTCTCGGAGCTACGAGCAGTACTTC.